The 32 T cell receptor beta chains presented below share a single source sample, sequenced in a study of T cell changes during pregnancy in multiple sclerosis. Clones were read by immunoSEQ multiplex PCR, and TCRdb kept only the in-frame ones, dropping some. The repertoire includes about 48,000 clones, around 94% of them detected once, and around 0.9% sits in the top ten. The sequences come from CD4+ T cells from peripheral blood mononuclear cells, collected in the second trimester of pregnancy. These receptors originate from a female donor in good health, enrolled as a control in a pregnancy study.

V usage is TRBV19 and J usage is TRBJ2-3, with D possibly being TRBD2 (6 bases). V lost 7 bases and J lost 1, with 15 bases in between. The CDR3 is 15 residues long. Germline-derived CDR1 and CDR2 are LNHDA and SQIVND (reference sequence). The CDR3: CASTLGAGRTDTQYF. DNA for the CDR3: TGTGCCAGTACCCTAGGGGCGGGGCGCACAGATACGCAGTATTTT.

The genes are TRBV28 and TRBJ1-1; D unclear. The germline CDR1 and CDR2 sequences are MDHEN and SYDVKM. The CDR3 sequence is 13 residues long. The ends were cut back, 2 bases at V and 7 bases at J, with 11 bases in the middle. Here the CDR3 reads CASSLSSEVEAFF. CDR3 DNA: TGTGCCAGCAGTTTAAGTAGTGAAGTTGAAGCTTTCTTT.

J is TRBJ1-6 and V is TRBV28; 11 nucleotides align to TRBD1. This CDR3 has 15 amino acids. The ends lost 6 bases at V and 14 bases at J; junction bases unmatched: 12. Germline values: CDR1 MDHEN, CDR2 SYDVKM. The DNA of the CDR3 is TGTGCCAGCAGCTTTCGGGACAGGGGGTTCGTGGCCCTCCACTTT. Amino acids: CASSFRDRGFVALHF.

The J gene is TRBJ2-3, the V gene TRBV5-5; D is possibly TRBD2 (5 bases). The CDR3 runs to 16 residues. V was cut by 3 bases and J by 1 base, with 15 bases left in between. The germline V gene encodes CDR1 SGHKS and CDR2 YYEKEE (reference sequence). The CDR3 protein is CASSSYTGIRTDTQYF. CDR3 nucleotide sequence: TGTGCCAGCAGCTCTTACACGGGAATTCGCACAGATACGCAGTATTTT.

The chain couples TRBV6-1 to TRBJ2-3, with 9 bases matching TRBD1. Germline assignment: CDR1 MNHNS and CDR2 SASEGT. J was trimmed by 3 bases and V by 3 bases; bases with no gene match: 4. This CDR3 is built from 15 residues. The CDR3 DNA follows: TGTGCCAGCAGTGATCGGACAGGGGAAACAGATACGCAGTATTTT. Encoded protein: CASSDRTGETDTQYF.

The CDR3 nucleotides read TGTGCCAGCAGCTTATCGGCTAGCGGGGGCACCTACGAGCAGTACTTC. As protein: CASSLSASGGTYEQYF. The J gene is TRBJ2-5, the V gene TRBV7-8; TRBD2 aligns across 10 bases. The J call may be in error: the DNA end matches TRBJ2-7 better. This CDR3 spans 16 amino acids. The germline V gene encodes CDR1 SGHVS and CDR2 FQNEAQ.

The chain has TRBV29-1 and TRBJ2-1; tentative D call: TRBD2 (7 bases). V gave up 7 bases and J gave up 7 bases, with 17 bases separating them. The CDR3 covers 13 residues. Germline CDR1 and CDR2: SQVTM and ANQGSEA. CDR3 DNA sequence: TGCAGCGCCGGCGCGGGGGCCCGAAATGAGCAGTTCTTC. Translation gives CSAGAGARNEQFF.

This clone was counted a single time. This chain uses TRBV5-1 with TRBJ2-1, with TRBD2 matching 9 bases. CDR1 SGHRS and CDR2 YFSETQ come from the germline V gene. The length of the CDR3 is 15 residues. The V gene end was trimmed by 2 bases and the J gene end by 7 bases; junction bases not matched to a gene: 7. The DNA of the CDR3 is TGCGCCAGCAGCTTCGCGCTAGCGGGAACGAATGAGCAGTTCTTC. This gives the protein CASSFALAGTNEQFF.

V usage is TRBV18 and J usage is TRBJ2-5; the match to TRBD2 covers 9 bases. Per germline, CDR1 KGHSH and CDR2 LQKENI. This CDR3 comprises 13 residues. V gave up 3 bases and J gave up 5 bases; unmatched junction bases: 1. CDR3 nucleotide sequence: TGTGCCAGCTCACCGGGACTAGCCGAGACCCAGTACTTC. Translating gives CASSPGLAETQYF.

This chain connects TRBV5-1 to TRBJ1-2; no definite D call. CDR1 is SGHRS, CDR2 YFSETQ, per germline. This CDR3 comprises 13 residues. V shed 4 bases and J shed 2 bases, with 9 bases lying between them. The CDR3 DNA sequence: TGCGCCAGCAGCCCGACACGAAACTATGGCTACACCTTC. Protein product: CASSPTRNYGYTF.

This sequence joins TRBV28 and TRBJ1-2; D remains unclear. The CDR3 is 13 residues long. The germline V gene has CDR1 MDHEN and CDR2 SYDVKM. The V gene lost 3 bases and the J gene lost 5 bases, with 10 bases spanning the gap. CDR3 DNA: TGTGCCAGCAGTTTTGGGAGAAGATATGGCTACACCTTC. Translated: CASSFGRRYGYTF.

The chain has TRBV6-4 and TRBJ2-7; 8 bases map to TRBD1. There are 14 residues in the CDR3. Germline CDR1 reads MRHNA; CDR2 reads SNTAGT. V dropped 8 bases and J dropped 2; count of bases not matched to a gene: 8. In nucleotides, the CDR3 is TGTGCCAGCTTGGAGGGACAGGTTCCCTACGAGCAGTACTTC. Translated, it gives CASLEGQVPYEQYF.

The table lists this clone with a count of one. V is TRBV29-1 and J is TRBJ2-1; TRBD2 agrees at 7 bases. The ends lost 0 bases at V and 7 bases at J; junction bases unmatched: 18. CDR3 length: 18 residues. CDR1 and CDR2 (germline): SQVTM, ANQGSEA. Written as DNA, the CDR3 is TGCAGCGTTGAAGATCTTCGGGGTGCGGGAGAGTTCGGGAATGAGCAGTTCTTC. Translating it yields CSVEDLRGAGEFGNEQFF.

Here the CDR3 DNA reads TGTGCCAGCAGCCAGTTCCGAAACTATGGCTACACCTTC. Protein: CASSQFRNYGYTF. The chain couples TRBV11-2 to TRBJ1-2; D gene uncertain. The V gene lost 5 bases and the J gene lost 2 bases, with 9 bases spanning the gap. CDR3 size: 13 residues. The germline V gene encodes CDR1 SGHAT and CDR2 FQNNGV.

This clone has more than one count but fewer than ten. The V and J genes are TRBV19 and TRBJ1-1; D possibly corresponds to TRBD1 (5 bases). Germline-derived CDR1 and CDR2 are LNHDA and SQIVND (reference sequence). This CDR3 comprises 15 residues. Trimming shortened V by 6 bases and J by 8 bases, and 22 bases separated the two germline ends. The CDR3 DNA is TGTGCCAGTAGGCCGCGGGGCGTCGATAGCTGGGAAGCTTTCTTT. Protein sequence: CASRPRGVDSWEAFF.

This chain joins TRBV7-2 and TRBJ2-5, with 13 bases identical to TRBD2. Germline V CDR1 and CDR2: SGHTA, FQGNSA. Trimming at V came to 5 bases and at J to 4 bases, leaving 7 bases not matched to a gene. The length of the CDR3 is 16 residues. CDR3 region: CASSVTSGGAGETQYF. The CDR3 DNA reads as TGTGCCAGCAGCGTAACTAGCGGGGGGGCCGGAGAGACCCAGTACTTC.

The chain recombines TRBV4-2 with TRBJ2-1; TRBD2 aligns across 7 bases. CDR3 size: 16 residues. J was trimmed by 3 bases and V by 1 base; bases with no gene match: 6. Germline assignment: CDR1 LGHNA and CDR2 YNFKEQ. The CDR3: CASSQVPAGSYNEQFF. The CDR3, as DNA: TGTGCCAGCAGCCAAGTTCCAGCGGGGAGCTACAATGAGCAGTTCTTC.

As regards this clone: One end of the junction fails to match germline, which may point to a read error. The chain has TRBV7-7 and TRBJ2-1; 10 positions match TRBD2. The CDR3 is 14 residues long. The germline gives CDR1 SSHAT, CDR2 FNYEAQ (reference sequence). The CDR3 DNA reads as TGTGCTAGCAGCCCGGGACTAGCGACCAATGAGCAGTTCTTC. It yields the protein CASSPGLATNEQFF.

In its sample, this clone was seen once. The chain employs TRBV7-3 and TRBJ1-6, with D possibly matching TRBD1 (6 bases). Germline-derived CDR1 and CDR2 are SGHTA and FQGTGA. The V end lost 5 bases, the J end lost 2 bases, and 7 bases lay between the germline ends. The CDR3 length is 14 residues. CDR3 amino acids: CASSRDTYNSPLHF. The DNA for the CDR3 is TGTGCCAGCAGCCGGGACACCTATAATTCACCCCTCCACTTT.

Here the CDR3 DNA reads TGTGCCAGTAGTCGGGGACTCCCGACTTACAATGAGCAGTTCTTC. Residues: CASSRGLPTYNEQFF. V is TRBV19 and J is TRBJ2-1; D might be TRBD2 (6 bases). V lost 5 bases and J lost 4, with 15 bases in between. The CDR3 extends over 15 amino acids. The germline V gene has CDR1 LNHDA and CDR2 SQIVND (reference sequence).

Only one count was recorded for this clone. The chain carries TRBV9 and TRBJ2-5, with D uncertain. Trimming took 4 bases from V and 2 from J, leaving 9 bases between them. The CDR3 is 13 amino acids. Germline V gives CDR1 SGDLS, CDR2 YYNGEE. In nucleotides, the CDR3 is TGTGCCAGCAGCCCATCACAGCAAGAGACCCAGTACTTC. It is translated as CASSPSQQETQYF. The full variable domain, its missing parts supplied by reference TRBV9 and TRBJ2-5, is DSGVTQTPKHLITATGQRVTLRCSPRSGDLSVYWYQQSLDQGLQFLIQYYNGEERAKGNILERFSAQQFPDLHSELNLSSLELGDSALYFCASSPSQQETQYFGPGTRLLVL.

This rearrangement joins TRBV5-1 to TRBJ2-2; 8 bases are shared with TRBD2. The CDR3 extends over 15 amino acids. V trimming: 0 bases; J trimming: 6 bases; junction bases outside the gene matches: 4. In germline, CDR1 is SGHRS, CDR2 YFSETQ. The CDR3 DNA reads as TGCGCCAGCAGCTTGGCCGGGGGGGTCCCCGGGGAGCTGTTTTTT. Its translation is CASSLAGGVPGELFF.

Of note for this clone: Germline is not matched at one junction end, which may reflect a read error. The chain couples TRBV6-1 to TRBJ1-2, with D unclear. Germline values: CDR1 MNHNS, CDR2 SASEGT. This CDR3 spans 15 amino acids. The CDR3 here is CASSVDPLATIGHTF. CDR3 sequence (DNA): TGTGCCAGCAGTGTTGACCCTTTGGCTACTATTGGCCACACCTTC.

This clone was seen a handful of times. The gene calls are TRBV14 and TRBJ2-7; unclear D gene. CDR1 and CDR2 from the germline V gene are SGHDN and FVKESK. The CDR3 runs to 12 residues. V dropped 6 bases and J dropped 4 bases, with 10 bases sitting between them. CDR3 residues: CASSQFGYEQYF. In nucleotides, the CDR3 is TGTGCCAGCAGTCAATTCGGGTACGAGCAGTACTTC.

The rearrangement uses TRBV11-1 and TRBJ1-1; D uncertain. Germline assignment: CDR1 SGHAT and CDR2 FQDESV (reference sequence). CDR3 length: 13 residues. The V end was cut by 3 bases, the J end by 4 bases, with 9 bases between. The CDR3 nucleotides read TGTGCCAGCAGCTTTCAGGCTCTCACTGAAGCTTTCTTT. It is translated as CASSFQALTEAFF.

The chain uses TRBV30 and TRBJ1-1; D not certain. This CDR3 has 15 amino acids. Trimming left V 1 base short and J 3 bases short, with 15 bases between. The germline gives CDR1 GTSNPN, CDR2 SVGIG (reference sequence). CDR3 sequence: CAWSGPRRKDTEAFF. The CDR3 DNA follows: TGTGCCTGGAGTGGCCCCAGGAGGAAAGACACTGAAGCTTTCTTT.

The CDR3 DNA reads TGCGCCAGCAGCTTGGCGACAGATTCTGGAAACACCATATATTTT. Residues: CASSLATDSGNTIYF. This chain joins TRBV5-1 and TRBJ1-3; TRBD1 might be the D (5 bases). The CDR3 has 15 residues. The germline V gene has CDR1 SGHRS and CDR2 YFSETQ. V lost 0 bases and J 1 base, leaving 8 bases between the germline ends.

As DNA, the CDR3 is TGTGCCAACGACAGGAGGAACACTGAAGCTTTCTTT. Amino acid sequence: CANDRRNTEAFF. The chain joins TRBV6-6 to TRBJ1-1; the D gene is possibly TRBD1 (6 bases). This CDR3 is 12 amino acids long. V was trimmed by 10 bases and J by 1 base, leaving 10 bases between them. Germline CDR1 and CDR2: MNHNY and SVGAGI (reference sequence).

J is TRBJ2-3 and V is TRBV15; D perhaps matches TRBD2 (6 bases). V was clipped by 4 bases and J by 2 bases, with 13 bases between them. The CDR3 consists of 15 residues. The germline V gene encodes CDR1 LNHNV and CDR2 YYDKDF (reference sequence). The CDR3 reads CATSTEGGVTDTQYF. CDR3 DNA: TGTGCCACCAGCACCGAGGGCGGGGTCACAGATACGCAGTATTTT.

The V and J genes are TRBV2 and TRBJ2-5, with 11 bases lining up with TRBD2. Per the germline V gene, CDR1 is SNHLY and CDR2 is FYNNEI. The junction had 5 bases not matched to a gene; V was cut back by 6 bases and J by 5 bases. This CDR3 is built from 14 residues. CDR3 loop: CASRIAGGRETQYF. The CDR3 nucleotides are TGTGCCAGCAGGATAGCGGGGGGGCGGGAGACCCAGTACTTC.

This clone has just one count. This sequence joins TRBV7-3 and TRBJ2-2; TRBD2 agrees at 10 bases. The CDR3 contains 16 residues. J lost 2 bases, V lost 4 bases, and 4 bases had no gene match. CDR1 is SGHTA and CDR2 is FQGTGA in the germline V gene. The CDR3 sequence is CASSSQLAGNTGELFF. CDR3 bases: TGTGCCAGCAGCTCACAACTAGCGGGAAACACCGGGGAGCTGTTTTTT.

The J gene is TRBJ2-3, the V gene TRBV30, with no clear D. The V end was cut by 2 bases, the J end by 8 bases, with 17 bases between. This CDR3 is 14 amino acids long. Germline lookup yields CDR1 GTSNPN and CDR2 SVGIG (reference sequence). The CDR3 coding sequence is TGTGCCTGGAGTCCACCGCCGCTATCGGGTACGCAGTATTTT. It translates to CAWSPPPLSGTQYF.